One and the same sample provided the 11 T cell receptor beta chains below, sequenced in a study of blood T cell repertoires in COVID-19. TCRdb's table, derived via immunoSEQ multiplex PCR, lists solely in-frame clones and lacks some. This table has about 34,000 clones, approximately 71% appearing once. Sequenced sample: peripheral blood. Every receptor here comes from a man older than 75 with active or convalescent COVID-19.

The chain joins TRBV14 to TRBJ2-1; weak D call: TRBD1 (5 bases). Germline CDR1 SGHDN, CDR2 FVKESK. This CDR3 is built from 14 residues. With 8 bases removed from V and 4 bases from J, the gap between germline ends came to 15 bases. CDR3 bases: TGTGCCAGCGGAAAGGATGACAGTTACAATGAGCAGTTCTTC. As protein: CASGKDDSYNEQFF. The whole variable domain, remainder taken from reference TRBV14 and TRBJ2-1, is EAGVTQFPSHSVIEKGQTVTLRCDPISGHDNLYWYRRVMGKEIKFLLHFVKESKQDESGMPNNRFLAERTGGTYSTLKVQPAELEDSGVYFCASGKDDSYNEQFFGPGTRLTVL.

The chain carries TRBV10-3 and TRBJ2-5; D unclear. CDR1 is ENHRY and CDR2 is SYGVKD in the germline V gene. The CDR3 totals 12 residues. V dropped 8 bases and J dropped 4 bases, with 11 bases sitting between them. CDR3 DNA: TGTGCCATCTCTGGTCAAGCAGAGACCCAGTACTTC. This sequence encodes CAISGQAETQYF.

The chain recombines TRBV28 with TRBJ2-3; D is unresolved. The germline V gene has CDR1 MDHEN and CDR2 SYDVKM. The CDR3 spans 13 residues. Trimming cost V 3 bases and J 1 base, with 5 bases left between them. CDR3 amino acids: CASSLFGTDTQYF. For the CDR3, the DNA is TGTGCCAGCAGTTTGTTCGGCACAGATACGCAGTATTTT.

This clone was seen a handful of times. The V and J genes are TRBV5-6 and TRBJ2-1; 10 bases fit TRBD2. The length of the CDR3 is 14 residues. Trimming cost V 0 bases and J 8 bases; bases outside gene matches: 2. Germline V gene lookup returns CDR1 SGHDT and CDR2 YYEEEE. CDR3 in amino acids: CASSLGLAGDEQFF. CDR3 DNA: TGTGCCAGCAGCTTGGGGCTAGCGGGAGATGAGCAGTTCTTC.

The chain couples TRBV6-5 to TRBJ1-2; 8 positions agree with TRBD1. The CDR3 length is 15 residues. The germline CDR1 and CDR2 sequences are MNHEY and SVGAGI. V was clipped by 9 bases and J by 0 bases; unmatched bases: 9. CDR3 in amino acids: CASADRDGTNYGYTF. The CDR3 bases are TGTGCCAGTGCGGACAGGGATGGAACTAACTATGGCTACACCTTC.

The V and J genes are TRBV3-1 (or the pseudogene TRBV3-2) and TRBJ2-5; 7 bases match TRBD2. V dropped 2 bases and J dropped 5; count of bases not matched to a gene: 5. Germline-derived CDR1 and CDR2 are LGHDT and YNNKEL (reference sequence). The CDR3 has 14 amino acids. The CDR3 coding sequence is TGTGCCAGCAGCCAAAGCGGGATCGGGGAGACCCAGTACTTC. Protein: CASSQSGIGETQYF.

CDR3 protein: CASRGHGLYNSPLHF. The DNA of the CDR3 is TGTGCCAGCAGGGGACACGGCCTCTATAATTCACCCCTCCACTTT. The chain links TRBV6-5 to TRBJ1-6; a weak D match, TRBD1 (6 bases). This CDR3 comprises 15 residues. The V gene's germline CDR1 is MNHEY and CDR2 SVGAGI. With 6 bases removed from V and 3 bases from J, the gap between germline ends came to 12 bases.

The gene calls are TRBV16 and TRBJ1-6; D gene unclear. The germline gives CDR1 KGHSY, CDR2 FQNENV. Deletions cut 4 bases from V and 14 bases from J, with 15 bases between. This CDR3 has 13 residues. CDR3 region: CASSPATRAALHF. The DNA of the CDR3 is TGTGCCAGCAGCCCCGCTACGCGAGCGGCCCTCCACTTT.

The chain has TRBV24-1 and TRBJ2-1; a weak D match, TRBD1 (6 bases). V lost 4 bases and J lost 5, with 14 bases in between. This CDR3 comprises 15 residues. Looked up from germline, CDR1 is KGHDR and CDR2 is SFDVKD. DNA of the CDR3: TGTGCCACCAGTGACTTCCCGGACAGAAACAATGAGCAGTTCTTC. This gives the protein CATSDFPDRNNEQFF.

The gene calls are TRBV20-1 and TRBJ1-1; D uncertain. Germline V lookup: CDR1 DFQATT, CDR2 SNEGSKA (reference sequence). This CDR3 is 16 amino acids long. Trimming pared 3 bases from V and 0 bases from J, leaving 17 bases between. This CDR3 is CSASTAAANMNTEAFF. CDR3 coding DNA: TGCAGTGCTAGTACGGCGGCAGCTAACATGAACACTGAAGCTTTCTTT.

This clone turned up a few times. The chain recombines TRBV18 with TRBJ1-1; D not certain. CDR1 and CDR2 from the germline V gene are KGHSH and LQKENI. The CDR3 loop spans 14 amino acids. The V gene lost 2 bases and the J gene lost 3 bases, with 10 bases spanning the gap. The CDR3 reads CASSPDGLYTEAFF. In DNA form, the CDR3 reads TGTGCCAGCTCACCAGACGGACTATACACTGAAGCTTTCTTT.